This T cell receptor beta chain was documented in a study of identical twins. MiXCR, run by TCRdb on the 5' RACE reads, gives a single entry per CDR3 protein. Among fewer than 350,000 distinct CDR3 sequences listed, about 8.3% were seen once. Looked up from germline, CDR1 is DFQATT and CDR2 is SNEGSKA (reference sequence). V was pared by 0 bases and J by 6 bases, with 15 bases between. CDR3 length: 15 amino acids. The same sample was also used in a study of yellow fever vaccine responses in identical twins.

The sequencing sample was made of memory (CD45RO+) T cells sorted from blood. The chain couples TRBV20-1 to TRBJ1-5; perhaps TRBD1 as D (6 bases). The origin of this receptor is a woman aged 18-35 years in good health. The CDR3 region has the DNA TGCAGTGCTAGAGATAGGGCAGGGGTGAGTCAGCCCCAGCATTTT. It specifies CSARDRAGVSQPQHF.